The T cell receptor beta chain under discussion was sequenced for a study of T cell changes during pregnancy in multiple sclerosis. This CDR3 contains 14 residues. Germline CDR1 MNHEY, CDR2 SMNVEV (reference sequence). Deletions cut 6 bases from V and 0 bases from J, with 9 bases between. Profiled with immunoSEQ multiplex PCR; TCRdb holds only in-frame clones, not every one. This sample has around 59,000 clones, with just over 90% found just once. The origin of this receptor is a female donor with multiple sclerosis, enrolled in a pregnancy study. The specimen comprised CD8+ T cells from peripheral blood mononuclear cells, sampled in the second trimester of pregnancy. The chain recombines TRBV27 with TRBJ1-5, with D perhaps matching TRBD1 (5 bases). The CDR3 DNA reads as TGTGCCAGCAGCCCCGGACATAGCAATCAGCCCCAGCATTTT. It specifies CASSPGHSNQPQHF.